This T cell receptor (beta chain) was documented in a study of control samples from healthy donors and cancer patients. The ends were cut back, 6 bases at V and 6 bases at J, with 21 bases in the middle. Germline assignment: CDR1 MNHNY and CDR2 SVGAGI (reference sequence). This CDR3 contains 15 residues. This table comes from immunoSEQ multiplex PCR, and its TCRdb copy is limited to in-frame clones, with some not included. The sample lists 200,000 or so clones; roughly nine tenths were seen once. The chain links TRBV6-6 to TRBJ2-7; a weak D match, TRBD1 (7 bases). The receptor's source is a man aged 25-45 years in good health. Specimen: blood. CDR3 nucleotides: TGTGCCAGCAGGGGGATCCAGGGGGGCCGCTCCGAGCAGTACTTC. It is translated as CASRGIQGGRSEQYF.